The 17 T cell receptor beta chains in this list originate from one sample, sequenced in a study of blood T cell repertoires in COVID-19. Measured with immunoSEQ multiplex PCR; TCRdb has only the in-frame clones, and not every one. The sample records about 160,000 clones, around 82% being singletons. Sequences were obtained from peripheral blood. The receptors here all came from a man aged 55 to 70 with active or convalescent COVID-19.

This clone was observed a handful of times. The CDR3 DNA sequence: TGTGCCAGCAGTTTAACTGGGACAGGGACTGCTGGAAACACCATATATTTT. Protein: CASSLTGTGTAGNTIYF. This chain joins TRBV27 and TRBJ1-3, with 9 bases lining up with TRBD1. CDR1 and CDR2 (germline): MNHEY, SMNVEV (reference sequence). The CDR3 totals 17 residues. V dropped 2 bases and J dropped 2; count of bases not matched to a gene: 7.

The chain couples TRBV10-3 to TRBJ2-5, with 8 bases that match TRBD2. Germline V lookup: CDR1 ENHRY, CDR2 SYGVKD. With V trimmed by 3 bases and J by 1 base, 4 bases remained unmatched. The CDR3 loop spans 15 amino acids. The CDR3 DNA is TGTGCCATCAGTGAAGGCGGGGGGACCCAAGAGACCCAGTACTTC. This translates into CAISEGGGTQETQYF.

This clone showed up many times. J is TRBJ2-1 and V is TRBV24-1; 10 bases are shared with TRBD2. Germline CDR1 KGHDR, CDR2 SFDVKD. Unmatched junction bases numbered 7, after V lost 3 bases and J lost 6 bases. The CDR3 consists of 16 residues. CDR3 in amino acids: CATSDNLAGVFNEQFF. The CDR3 bases are TGTGCCACCAGTGATAACCTAGCGGGAGTTTTCAATGAGCAGTTCTTC.

The chain has TRBV27 and TRBJ2-7, with 8 bases that match TRBD1. With 2 bases clipped from V and 3 bases from J, the junction kept 3 bases outside the gene matches. CDR1 and CDR2 (germline): MNHEY, SMNVEV (reference sequence). There are 14 residues in the CDR3. Here the CDR3 DNA reads TGTGCCAGCAGTTTAGGGACAGGAGTCTACGAGCAGTACTTC. It encodes CASSLGTGVYEQYF.

This chain connects TRBV3-1 (or the pseudogene TRBV3-2) to TRBJ2-2; TRBD1 matches at 7 bases. Germline V gives CDR1 LGHDT, CDR2 YNNKEL (reference sequence). The CDR3 is made up of 15 amino acids. With V trimmed by 4 bases and J by 7 bases, 9 bases remained unmatched. The CDR3 spells CASSPFYTGDGELFF. The CDR3 DNA reads as TGTGCCAGCAGCCCCTTCTATACAGGGGACGGGGAGCTGTTTTTT.

V is TRBV20-1 and J is TRBJ2-1; TRBD2 is a possible D gene (6 bases). Germline loops: CDR1 DFQATT, CDR2 SNEGSKA (reference sequence). With 3 bases removed from V and 5 bases from J, the gap between germline ends came to 11 bases. This CDR3 has 13 amino acids. CDR3 nucleotide sequence: TGCAGTGCTAGTAGGAGGGTCCACAATGAGCAGTTCTTC. Translation gives CSASRRVHNEQFF.

This clone was observed a handful of times. The chain carries TRBV3-1 (or the pseudogene TRBV3-2) and TRBJ1-6; D remains unclear. The CDR3 is 15 residues long. Germline CDR1 LGHDT, CDR2 YNNKEL (reference sequence). With 0 bases removed from V and 13 bases from J, the gap between germline ends came to 16 bases. The CDR3 DNA follows: TGTGCCAGCAGCCAAGATCTTGGGCGCCCGAGCCCCCTCCACTTT. This encodes CASSQDLGRPSPLHF.

The V and J genes are TRBV5-1 and TRBJ2-1; 8 bases fit TRBD2. The V gene's germline CDR1 is SGHRS and CDR2 YFSETQ. V was clipped by 1 base and J by 2 bases; unmatched bases: 2. The CDR3 spans 15 residues. This CDR3 is CASSLSGSTYNEQFF. The CDR3 DNA is TGCGCCAGCAGCTTGAGCGGGAGCACCTACAATGAGCAGTTCTTC.

The sample holds one count of this clone. The gene calls are TRBV2 and TRBJ2-2, with TRBD1 as a possible D gene (5 bases). The CDR3 runs 12 residues. V was pared by 4 bases and J by 7 bases, with 7 bases between. Germline V lookup: CDR1 SNHLY, CDR2 FYNNEI. The DNA for the CDR3 is TGTGCCAGCAGTGCAGGGATCGGGGAGCTGTTTTTT. Translated, it gives CASSAGIGELFF. The entire variable domain, with the rest obtained from reference TRBV2 and TRBJ2-2, is as follows: EPEVTQTPSHQVTQMGQEVILRCVPISNHLYFYWYRQILGQKVEFLVSFYNNEISEKSEIFDDQFSVERPDGSNFTLKIRSTKLEDSAMYFCASSAGIGELFFGEGSRLTVL.

V gene TRBV10-3 combines with J gene TRBJ2-5, with D maybe TRBD2 (6 bases). V was shortened by 10 bases and J by 1 base, with 22 bases between the two germline ends. This CDR3 contains 16 residues. Germline loops: CDR1 ENHRY, CDR2 SYGVKD. Written as DNA, the CDR3 is TGTGCCACCGCCGGGGGAGGTCGGGCCCTCCAAGAGACCCAGTACTTC. It is translated as CATAGGGRALQETQYF.

This chain links TRBV21-1 with TRBJ2-7; the table's TRBD2 call for D was not verified on the DNA. TRBV21-1 is a recognized pseudogene. There are 15 residues in the CDR3. The chain's CDR3 is CASSPRTSGGYEQYF. In DNA form, the CDR3 reads TGTGCCAGCAGCCCGCGGACTAGCGGGGGCTACGAGCAGTACTTC.

The chain links TRBV29-1 to TRBJ1-2; a possible D gene is TRBD1 (6 bases). This CDR3 region has 14 residues. Germline CDR1 reads SQVTM; CDR2 reads ANQGSEA. V was cut by 2 bases and J by 4 bases, with 14 bases left in between. CDR3 in DNA: TGCAGCGTTGAAAATGGTGTCAGGGGCTATGGCTACACCTTC. Translating it yields CSVENGVRGYGYTF.

The chain links TRBV19 to TRBJ2-1, with D unclear. Trimming left V 3 bases short and J 0 bases short, with 12 bases between. The CDR3 consists of 16 residues. Germline V lookup: CDR1 LNHDA, CDR2 SQIVND (reference sequence). The CDR3 DNA reads TGTGCCAGTAGTATTGGGCAGGCCCCCTCCTACAATGAGCAGTTCTTC. Its translation: CASSIGQAPSYNEQFF.

The chain couples TRBV6-6 to TRBJ2-3; D ambiguous. With 0 bases removed from V and 0 bases from J, the gap between germline ends came to 7 bases. The CDR3 length is 15 residues. Per the germline V gene, CDR1 is MNHNY and CDR2 is SVGAGI (reference sequence). CDR3 sequence reads: CASSYSLTSTDTQYF. The CDR3 DNA reads TGTGCCAGCAGTTACTCGCTGACTAGCACAGATACGCAGTATTTT.

The rearrangement uses TRBV7-2 and TRBJ2-3; 10 bases map to TRBD2. CDR1 SGHTA and CDR2 FQGNSA come from the germline V gene. Unmatched junction bases numbered 10, after V lost 1 base and J lost 3 bases. CDR3 length: 18 amino acids. The CDR3 DNA sequence: TGTGCCAGCAGCTTAGTAGAAGGACTAGCGGAGCTTACAGATACGCAGTATTTT. Amino acid sequence: CASSLVEGLAELTDTQYF.

The chain joins TRBV25-1 to TRBJ2-3; 7 bases map to TRBD2. Germline V lookup: CDR1 MGHDK, CDR2 SYGVNS. The V gene end was trimmed by 8 bases and the J gene end by 2 bases; junction bases not matched to a gene: 4. This CDR3 region has 13 residues. In DNA form, the CDR3 reads TGTGCCAGCCGCGGGGGAATCACAGATACGCAGTATTTT. This translates into CASRGGITDTQYF.

The J gene is TRBJ1-2, the V gene TRBV18, with a possible D match to TRBD1 (6 bases). From germline, CDR1 is KGHSH and CDR2 LQKENI. CDR3 length: 19 residues. Trimming left V 0 bases short and J 4 bases short, with 24 bases between. The CDR3 loop is CASSPPNNRQGHWPYGYTF. The CDR3, as DNA: TGTGCCAGCTCACCACCGAATAACCGTCAGGGACACTGGCCCTATGGCTACACCTTC.